This TCR beta chain stems from a study of memory CD4+ T cells and cytomegalovirus serostatus. Study information: Healthy Belgian adult donors included under ten CMV-positive and 24 CMV-negative people. Notes on the study in general: CD4+ memory repertoires contained about 40% of the 164 reported CMV TCRbeta sequences.

The V gene's germline CDR1 is MNHNS and CDR2 SASEGT. V lost 0 bases, J lost 4 bases, and 15 bases lay in between. The CDR3 totals 16 residues. The sort gate was single viable CD3+CD4+CD8-CD45RO+ cells for memory CD4+ T cells. CMV serostatus came from serum IgG against pp150, pp28, p38, p52. After thawing, CD4+ T cells were positively selected. Clones were sequenced by immunoSEQ multiplex PCR, and TCRdb holds only the in-frame ones, with some missing. The data show fewer than 40,000 clones, around 84% seen once. Note on this clone: No antigen is known for it.

This rearrangement joins TRBV6-1 to TRBJ1-2; tentatively, D is TRBD1 (5 bases). The receptor was derived from an adult in good health and CMV-seronegative. Sequencing used memory CD4+ T cells from blood. The CDR3 spells CASSEALGRSGYGYTF. The CDR3 coding sequence is TGTGCCAGCAGTGAAGCGCTGGGGCGTTCCGGCTATGGCTACACCTTC.